The clone carrying this TCR beta chain appeared many times. What it binds is unknown. TCRdb passed the 5' RACE reads through MiXCR, listing each CDR3 protein once. The table shows roughly 250,000 distinct CDR3 sequences, with about 11% occurring only once. With 4 bases removed from V and 9 bases from J, the gap between germline ends came to 13 bases. This CDR3 spans 14 amino acids. The germline gives CDR1 KGHSH, CDR2 LQKENI. The data belong to a study of CD8 T cells in ankylosing spondylitis. Points from the study as a whole: A subset of motif variants has previously been described in the synovial fluid and blood of reactive arthritis.

Sample: blood, either unsorted or a sorted T cell fraction (not recorded which). The genes are TRBV18 and TRBJ1-6; D gene ambiguous. The receptor was derived from a male donor with ankylosing spondylitis or in good health (not recorded which). The CDR3 is CASSLDGQGSPLHF. The DNA for the CDR3 is TGTGCCAGCTCACTAGATGGGCAAGGTTCACCCCTCCACTTT.